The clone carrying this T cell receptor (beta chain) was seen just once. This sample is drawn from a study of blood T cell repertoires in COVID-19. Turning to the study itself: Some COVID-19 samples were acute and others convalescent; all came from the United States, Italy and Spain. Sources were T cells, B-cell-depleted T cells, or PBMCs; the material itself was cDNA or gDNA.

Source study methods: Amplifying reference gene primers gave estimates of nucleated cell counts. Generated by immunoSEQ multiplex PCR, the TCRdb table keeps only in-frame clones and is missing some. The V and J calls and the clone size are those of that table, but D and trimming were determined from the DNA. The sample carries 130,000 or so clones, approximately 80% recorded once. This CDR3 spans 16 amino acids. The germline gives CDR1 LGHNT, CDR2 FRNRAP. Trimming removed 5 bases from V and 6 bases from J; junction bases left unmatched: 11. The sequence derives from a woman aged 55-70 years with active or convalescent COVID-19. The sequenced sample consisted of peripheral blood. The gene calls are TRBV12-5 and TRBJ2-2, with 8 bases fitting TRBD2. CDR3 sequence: CASGPGSGTSAGELFF. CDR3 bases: TGTGCTAGTGGTCCTGGGTCCGGGACTAGTGCCGGGGAGCTGTTTTTT.